The sequence of this TCR beta chain was determined in a study of control samples from healthy donors and cancer patients. Assay: immunoSEQ multiplex PCR; the TCRdb copy retains only in-frame clones and omits some. Of 110,000 or so clones listed, approximately 87% are singletons. Trimming removed 6 bases at V and 5 bases at J, with 14 bases between. The CDR3 is 14 amino acids. Germline assignment: CDR1 MNHEY and CDR2 SMNVEV (reference sequence). The chain has TRBV27 and TRBJ1-5, with D possibly TRBD1 on 5 matching bases. The sample comprised blood. This receptor was identified in a man aged 25 to 45 in good health. The chain's CDR3 is CASRTGPMHQPQHF. In nucleotides, the CDR3 is TGTGCCAGCAGAACAGGTCCCATGCATCAGCCCCAGCATTTT.